This T cell receptor beta chain was found in a study of technical replicates of blood from several donors. Libraries were prepared by immunoSEQ multiplex PCR; TCRdb keeps only in-frame clonotypes and omits some of them. The table lists fewer than 80,000 clones, just under 90% of them singletons. Sequenced: PBMCs. The receptor was derived from a human donor in good health. Some clones in this sample may be carry-over from other donors' samples.

In DNA form, the CDR3 reads TGCGCCAGCAGCCAAGTCCTAGCGGAATCCTACGAGCAGTACTTC. Translating gives CASSQVLAESYEQYF. The chain carries TRBV4-3 and TRBJ2-7, with TRBD2 identical over 7 bases. Per germline, CDR1 LGHNA and CDR2 YSLEER. CDR3 length: 15 residues. The ends lost 1 base at V and 1 base at J; junction bases unmatched: 4.